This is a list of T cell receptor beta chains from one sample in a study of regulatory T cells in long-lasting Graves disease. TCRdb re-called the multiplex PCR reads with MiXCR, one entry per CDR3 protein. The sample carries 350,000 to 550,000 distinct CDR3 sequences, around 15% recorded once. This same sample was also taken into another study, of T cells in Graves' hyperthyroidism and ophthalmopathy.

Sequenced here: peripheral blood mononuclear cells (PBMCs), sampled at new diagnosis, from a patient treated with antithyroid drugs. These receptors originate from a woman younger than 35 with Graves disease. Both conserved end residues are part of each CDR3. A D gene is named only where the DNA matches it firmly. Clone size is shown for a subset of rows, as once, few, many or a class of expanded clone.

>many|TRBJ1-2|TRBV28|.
CASSLKRRVVETYYGYTF
TGTGCCAGCAGTTTAAAAAGGAGGGTGGTCGAAACGTACTATGGCTACACCTTC
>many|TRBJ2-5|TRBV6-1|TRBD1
CASSPQGAKETQYF
TGTGCCAGCAGTCCACAGGGGGCTAAAGAGACCCAGTACTTC
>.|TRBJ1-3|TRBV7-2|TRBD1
CASSFAGQGGGNTIYF
TGTGCCAGCAGCTTTGCCGGACAGGGTGGTGGAAACACCATATATTTT
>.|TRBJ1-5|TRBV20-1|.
CSVKTGTGNGPQHF
TGCAGTGTAAAAACTGGAACGGGCAATGGGCCCCAGCATTTT
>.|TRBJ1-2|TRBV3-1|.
CASSYSYGYTF
TGTGCCAGCAGCTACAGTTATGGCTACACCTTC
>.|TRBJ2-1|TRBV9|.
CASSVSGTRSYNEQFF
TGTGCCAGCAGCGTTTCTGGGACCCGCTCCTACAATGAGCAGTTCTTC
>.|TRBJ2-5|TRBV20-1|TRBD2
CSAREQGLAGGGETQYF
TGCAGTGCTAGAGAACAAGGACTAGCGGGAGGAGGAGAGACCCAGTACTTC
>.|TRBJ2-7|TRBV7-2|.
CASSPSSGTYGSYEQYF
TGTGCCAGCAGCCCTAGCTCCGGGACATATGGATCCTACGAGCAGTACTTC
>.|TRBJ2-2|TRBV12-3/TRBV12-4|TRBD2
CASSEAGGPNTGELFF
TGTGCCAGCAGTGAAGCGGGAGGGCCTAACACCGGGGAGCTGTTTTTT
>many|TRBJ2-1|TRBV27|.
CASSHPSGTNNEQFF
TGTGCCAGCAGTCACCCCTCCGGGACCAACAATGAGCAGTTCTTC
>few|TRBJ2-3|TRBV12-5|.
CASGRQNTDTQYF
TGTGCTAGCGGTAGGCAGAACACAGATACGCAGTATTTT
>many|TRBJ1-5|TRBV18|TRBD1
CASSQGQDQPQHF
TGTGCCAGCTCACAAGGACAGGATCAGCCCCAGCATTTT
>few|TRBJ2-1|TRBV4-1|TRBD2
CASSQDWASGRAMGEQFF
TGCGCCAGCAGCCAAGATTGGGCTAGCGGGAGGGCAATGGGTGAGCAGTTCTTC
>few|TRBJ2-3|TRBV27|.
CASSSAKGTDTQYF
TGTGCCAGCAGTTCGGCCAAGGGCACAGATACGCAGTATTTT
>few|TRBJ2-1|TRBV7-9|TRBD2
CASSRPGLAGVANEQFF
TGTGCCAGCAGCCGTCCGGGACTAGCGGGAGTGGCCAATGAGCAGTTCTTC
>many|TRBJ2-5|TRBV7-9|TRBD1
CASSSDRGEETQYF
TGTGCCAGCAGCTCGGACAGGGGGGAGGAGACCCAGTACTTC
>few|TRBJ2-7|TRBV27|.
CASRSSLWYEQYF
TGTGCCAGCAGATCCTCTCTATGGTACGAGCAGTACTTC
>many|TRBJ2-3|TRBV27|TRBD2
CASRGTSGVTDTQYF
TGTGCCAGCAGGGGGACTAGCGGAGTCACAGATACGCAGTATTTT
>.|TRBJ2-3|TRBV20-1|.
CSARGPGTDTQYF
TGCAGTGCTAGAGGGCCTGGGACAGATACGCAGTATTTT
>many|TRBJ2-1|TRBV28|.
CASSPMVVGPTYNEQFF
TGTGCCAGCAGTCCTATGGTCGTGGGCCCTACCTACAATGAGCAGTTCTTC
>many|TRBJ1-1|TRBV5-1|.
CASSPRRSGFGTEAFF
TGCGCCAGCAGCCCGCGGAGGTCCGGGTTTGGTACTGAAGCTTTCTTT
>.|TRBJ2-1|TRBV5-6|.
CASSLAGEDEQFF
TGTGCCAGCAGCTTGGCCGGGGAGGATGAGCAGTTCTTC
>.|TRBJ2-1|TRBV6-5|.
CASSYRPTTMEQFF
TGTGCCAGCAGTTACCGGCCGACTACCATGGAGCAGTTCTTC
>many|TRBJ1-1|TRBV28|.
CASSFGTAEAFF
TGTGCCAGCAGTTTCGGTACAGCTGAAGCTTTCTTT
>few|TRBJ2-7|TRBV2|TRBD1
CASSEIGQGSYEQYF
TGTGCCAGCAGTGAAATTGGACAGGGTTCCTACGAGCAGTACTTC
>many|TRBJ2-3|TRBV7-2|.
CASSRVTDTQYF
TGTGCCAGCAGCCGAGTAACAGATACGCAGTATTTT
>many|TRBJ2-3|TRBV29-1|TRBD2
CSVEAGGIPSTDTQYF
TGCAGCGTTGAGGCGGGGGGGATCCCTAGCACAGATACGCAGTATTTT
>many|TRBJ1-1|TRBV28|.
CASSFGGLVAFF
TGTGCCAGCAGTTTTGGGGGGCTAGTGGCTTTCTTT
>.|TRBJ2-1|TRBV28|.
CASISGSGGGEQFF
TGTGCCAGCATATCGGGGTCAGGGGGGGGTGAGCAGTTCTTC
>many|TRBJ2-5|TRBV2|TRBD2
CASNGGLGTLQAPYF
TGTGCCAGTAACGGGGGACTAGGGACGCTCCAAGCTCCGTACTTC
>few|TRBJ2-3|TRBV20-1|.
CSASRFAGQDTQYF
TGCAGTGCTAGTAGGTTCGCTGGCCAGGATACGCAGTATTTT
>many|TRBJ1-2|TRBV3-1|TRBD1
CASSQGNRGRWYGYTF
TGTGCCAGCAGCCAAGGAAACAGGGGGCGGTGGTATGGCTACACCTTC
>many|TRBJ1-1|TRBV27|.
CASSLYGARTEAFF
TGTGCCAGCAGTTTATATGGGGCGCGCACTGAAGCTTTCTTT
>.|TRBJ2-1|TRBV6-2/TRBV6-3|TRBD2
CASKGRASGYNEQFF
TGTGCCAGCAAGGGTCGGGCTAGCGGATACAATGAGCAGTTCTTC
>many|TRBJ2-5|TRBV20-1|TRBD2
CSAISTSGIRETQYF
TGCAGTGCTATAAGTACTAGCGGGATCAGGGAGACCCAGTACTTC
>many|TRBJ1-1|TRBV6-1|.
CASRSYGTEAFF
TGTGCCAGCAGATCCTACGGAACTGAAGCTTTCTTT
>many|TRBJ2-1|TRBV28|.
CASSFISGPYNEQFF
TGTGCCAGCAGTTTCATCAGCGGGCCTTACAATGAGCAGTTCTTC
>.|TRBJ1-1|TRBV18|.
CASSPGREKIEAFF
TGTGCCAGCTCACCGGGCCGGGAGAAAATTGAAGCTTTCTTT
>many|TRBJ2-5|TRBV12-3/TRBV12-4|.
CASRLQGGETQYF
TGTGCCAGTAGATTACAGGGTGGAGAGACCCAGTACTTC
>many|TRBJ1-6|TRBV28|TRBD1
CASNYRTGANSPLHF
TGTGCCAGCAACTACCGGACAGGGGCGAATTCACCCCTCCACTTT
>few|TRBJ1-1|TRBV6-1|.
CASSNRQRMNTEAFF
TGTGCCAGCAGTAACCGACAGAGAATGAACACTGAAGCTTTCTTT
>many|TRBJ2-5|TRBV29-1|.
CSYGPPAETQYF
TGCAGCTACGGCCCTCCAGCGGAGACCCAGTACTTC
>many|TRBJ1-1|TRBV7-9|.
CASSLPGSFTEAFF
TGTGCCAGCAGCTTACCAGGGTCTTTCACTGAAGCTTTCTTT
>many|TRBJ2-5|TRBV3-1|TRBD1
CASSHRDSEETQYF
TGTGCCAGCAGCCATCGGGACAGCGAAGAGACCCAGTACTTC
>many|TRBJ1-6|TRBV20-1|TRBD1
CSALNGDRGSSPLHF
TGCAGTGCCTTAAACGGTGACAGGGGCAGTTCACCCCTCCACTTT
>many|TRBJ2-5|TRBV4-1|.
CASSQASTAQETQYF
TGCGCCAGCAGCCAAGCCTCGACTGCCCAAGAGACCCAGTACTTC
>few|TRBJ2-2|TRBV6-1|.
CASNMGGGTGELFF
TGTGCCAGCAACATGGGAGGGGGGACCGGGGAGCTGTTTTTT
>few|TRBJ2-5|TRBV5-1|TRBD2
CASTETSGKETQYF
TGCGCCAGCACCGAAACTAGCGGGAAAGAGACCCAGTACTTC
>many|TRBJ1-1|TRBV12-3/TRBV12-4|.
CASSLTDTGNTEAFF
TGTGCCAGCAGTTTAACCGATACAGGGAACACTGAAGCTTTCTTT
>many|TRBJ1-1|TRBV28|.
CASDPVSHRNTEAFF
TGTGCCAGCGATCCAGTATCCCACAGGAACACTGAAGCTTTCTTT
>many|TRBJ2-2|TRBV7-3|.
CASSLGLRTGELFF
TGTGCCAGCAGCTTAGGGCTGCGTACCGGGGAGCTGTTTTTT